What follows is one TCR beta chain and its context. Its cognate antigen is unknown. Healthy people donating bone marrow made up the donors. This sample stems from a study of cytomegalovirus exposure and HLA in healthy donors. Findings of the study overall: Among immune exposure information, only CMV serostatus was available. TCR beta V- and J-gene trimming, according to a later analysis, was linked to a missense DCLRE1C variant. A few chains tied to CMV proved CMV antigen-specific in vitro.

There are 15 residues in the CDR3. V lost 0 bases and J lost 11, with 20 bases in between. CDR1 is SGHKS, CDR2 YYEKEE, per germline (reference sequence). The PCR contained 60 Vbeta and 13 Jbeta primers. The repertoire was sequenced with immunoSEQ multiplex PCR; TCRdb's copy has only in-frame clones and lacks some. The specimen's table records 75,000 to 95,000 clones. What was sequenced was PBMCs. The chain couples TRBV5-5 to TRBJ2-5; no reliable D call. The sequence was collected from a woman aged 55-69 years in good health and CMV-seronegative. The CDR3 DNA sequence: TGTGCCAGCAGCTTGGATCCCCACCCTAACAGTGCACAGTACTTC. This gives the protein CASSLDPHPNSAQYF.